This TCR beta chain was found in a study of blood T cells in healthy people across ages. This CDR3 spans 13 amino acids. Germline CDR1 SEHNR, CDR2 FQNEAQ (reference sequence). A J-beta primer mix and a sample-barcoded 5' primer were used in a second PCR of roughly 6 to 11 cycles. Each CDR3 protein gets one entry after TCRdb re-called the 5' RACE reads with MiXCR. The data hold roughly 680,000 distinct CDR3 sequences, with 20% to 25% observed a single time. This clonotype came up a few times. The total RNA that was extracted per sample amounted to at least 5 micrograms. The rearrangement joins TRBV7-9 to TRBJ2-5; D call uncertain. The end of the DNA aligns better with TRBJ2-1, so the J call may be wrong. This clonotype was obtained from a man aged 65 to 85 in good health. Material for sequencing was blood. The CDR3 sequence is CASSLTPSDEQFF. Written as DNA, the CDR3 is TGTGCCAGCAGCTTGACCCCGAGCGATGAGCAGTTCTTC.